Given below is one T cell receptor beta chain in context. What it recognizes is unknown. The record originates from a study of identifying expanded T cells in peripheral blood. Study-wide findings and caveats: Technical replicates showed around 1.2 changed clones; around two weeks about 16; four weeks 19.

Healthy donors had no documented immune events, such as infections, while sampled. The protocol was immunoSEQ multiplex PCR, while the TCRdb copy is restricted to in-frame clones and leaves out a portion. This sample carries about 82,000 clones, 70% to 90% of them seen once, and the ten largest clones take about 7%. V lost 7 bases and J lost 9; bases outside the gene matches: 8. The CDR3 is made up of 13 amino acids. Germline V lookup: CDR1 LNHDA, CDR2 SQIVND (reference sequence). The specimen sequenced was blood. J is TRBJ1-5 and V is TRBV19, with TRBD1 matching over 8 bases. This TCR was recovered from a person aged 18 to 75 in good health. CDR3 DNA: TGTGCCAGTACCCGGACAGGGACGAGGCCCCAGCATTTT. Its protein is CASTRTGTRPQHF.